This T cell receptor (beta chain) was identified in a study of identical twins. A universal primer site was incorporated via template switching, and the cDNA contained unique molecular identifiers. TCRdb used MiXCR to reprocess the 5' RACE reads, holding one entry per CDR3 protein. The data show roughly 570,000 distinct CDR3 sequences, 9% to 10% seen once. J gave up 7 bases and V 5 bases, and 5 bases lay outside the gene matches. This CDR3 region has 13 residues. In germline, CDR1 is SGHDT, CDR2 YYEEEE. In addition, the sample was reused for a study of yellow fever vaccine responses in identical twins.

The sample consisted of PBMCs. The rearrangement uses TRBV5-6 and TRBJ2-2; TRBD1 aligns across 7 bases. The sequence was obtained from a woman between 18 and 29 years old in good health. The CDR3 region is CASSLQGIGELFF. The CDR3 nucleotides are TGTGCCAGCAGTTTACAGGGGATCGGGGAGCTGTTTTTT.